The present entry profiles one T cell receptor beta chain with its context. The data originate from a study of T cell changes during pregnancy in multiple sclerosis. This CDR3 spans 12 amino acids. Looked up from germline, CDR1 is MDHEN and CDR2 is SYDVKM. Trimming pared 6 bases from V and 4 bases from J, leaving 7 bases between. Repertoires were generated with immunoSEQ multiplex PCR, while TCRdb's copy carries only in-frame clones and drops some. The sample shows 90,000 to 120,000 clones, approximately 94% of them seen only once. Here the sequenced sample was peripheral blood, taken before pregnancy. The chain carries TRBV28 and TRBJ1-3; D not certain. The sequence derives from a female donor with multiple sclerosis, enrolled in a pregnancy study. CDR3 nucleotides: TGTGCCAGCAGCACACAGGGAAACACCATATATTTT. Its protein is CASSTQGNTIYF.